Each of the 25 T cell receptor beta chains below was sequenced from the same sample in a study of blood T cell repertoires in COVID-19. Assay: immunoSEQ multiplex PCR; the TCRdb copy retains only in-frame clones and omits some. The sample includes more than 25,000 clones, approximately 85% seen only once; the top ten take around 26%. Input material: peripheral blood. Every receptor here comes from an elderly woman with COVID-19, enrolled during active disease.

The gene calls are TRBV10-3 and TRBJ1-2; the match to TRBD1 covers 8 bases. V shed 4 bases and J 5 bases; nucleotides not matched to a gene: 6. This CDR3 region has 14 residues. CDR1 is ENHRY, CDR2 SYGVKD, per germline. The CDR3 bases are TGTGCCATCAGTGGACAGGGGCCTCGATATGGCTACACCTTC. Amino acid sequence: CAISGQGPRYGYTF.

This sequence joins TRBV7-2 and TRBJ1-4; tentatively, D is TRBD1 (5 bases). V was trimmed by 5 bases and J by 8 bases, leaving 12 bases between them. Germline V lookup: CDR1 SGHTA, CDR2 FQGNSA. There are 13 residues in the CDR3. The CDR3 region is CASSVIGGEKLFF. The CDR3 nucleotides are TGTGCCAGCAGCGTCATCGGGGGGGAAAAACTGTTTTTT.

The chain couples TRBV13 to TRBJ2-6; TRBD2 matches 7 bases. The CDR3 contains 19 residues. The germline V gene encodes CDR1 PRHDT and CDR2 FYEKMQ (reference sequence). V trimming: 5 bases; J trimming: 2 bases; junction bases outside the gene matches: 15. The CDR3 reads CASSATWGGERAGANVLTF. For the CDR3, the DNA is TGTGCCAGCAGCGCCACATGGGGGGGGGAAAGGGCTGGGGCCAACGTCCTGACTTTC.

V gene TRBV28 combines with J gene TRBJ1-2; D gene uncertain. Germline V lookup: CDR1 MDHEN, CDR2 SYDVKM. CDR3 length: 12 residues. The V end lost 9 bases, the J end lost 8 bases, and 16 bases lay between the germline ends. This CDR3 reads CASIPPLGGYTF. CDR3 in DNA: TGTGCCAGTATCCCCCCGCTAGGAGGCTACACCTTC.

The chain links TRBV24-1 to TRBJ1-1, with TRBD1 matching 9 bases. The V gene end was trimmed by 0 bases and the J gene end by 3 bases; junction bases not matched to a gene: 4. Germline values: CDR1 KGHDR, CDR2 SFDVKD. The CDR3 loop spans 16 amino acids. The CDR3 spells CATSDLTGGGYTEAFF. CDR3 DNA sequence: TGTGCCACCAGTGATTTGACAGGGGGCGGGTACACTGAAGCTTTCTTT.

This chain links TRBV10-3 with TRBJ1-2; a weak D match, TRBD1 (6 bases). In germline, CDR1 is ENHRY, CDR2 SYGVKD. This CDR3 contains 14 residues. The V and J ends lost 6 bases and 6 bases respectively, with 17 bases between them. The CDR3, as DNA: TGTGCCATCAGGGGACATCTCTCCCCAAATGGCTACACCTTC. Amino acids: CAIRGHLSPNGYTF.

V and J are TRBV9 and TRBJ2-7; D gene unclear. Germline V gives CDR1 SGDLS, CDR2 YYNGEE. The CDR3 runs 11 residues. V lost 6 bases and J lost 3, with 7 bases in between. For the CDR3, the DNA is TGTGCCAGCACCTTAGTCTACGAGCAGTACTTC. The encoded protein is CASTLVYEQYF.

The rearrangement joins TRBV2 to TRBJ1-4; D uncertain. Trimming took off 4 bases at V and 4 bases at J, with 4 bases between the two ends. CDR1 is SNHLY and CDR2 is FYNNEI in the germline V gene. This CDR3 region has 12 residues. CDR3 bases: TGTGCCAGCAGTGCTGTTAATGAAAAACTGTTTTTT. Translated: CASSAVNEKLFF. Filled out from reference TRBV2 and TRBJ1-4, the complete variable domain reads EPEVTQTPSHQVTQMGQEVILRCVPISNHLYFYWYRQILGQKVEFLVSFYNNEISEKSEIFDDQFSVERPDGSNFTLKIRSTKLEDSAMYFCASSAVNEKLFFGSGTQLSVL.

The count of this clone is one. This chain uses TRBV5-4 with TRBJ1-4; perhaps TRBD1 as D (5 bases). The CDR3 has 14 amino acids. V lost 3 bases to trimming and J lost 2 bases, with 8 bases between them. Germline V CDR1 and CDR2: SGHNT, YYREEE (reference sequence). The CDR3 DNA reads as TGTGCCAGCAGCTCCCGACAGACTAATGAAAAACTGTTTTTT. Translating it yields CASSSRQTNEKLFF.

This chain joins TRBV15 and TRBJ1-5; D uncertain. CDR1 and CDR2 from the germline V gene are LNHNV and YYDKDF (reference sequence). The CDR3 is 15 amino acids. The V end was cut by 0 bases, the J end by 2 bases, with 8 bases between. The CDR3 DNA is TGTGCCACCAGCAGAGAAGCGCATGGCAATCAGCCCCAGCATTTT. It specifies CATSREAHGNQPQHF.

This sequence joins TRBV29-1 and TRBJ2-5; 7 bases align to TRBD1. CDR3 length: 14 residues. CDR1 and CDR2 (germline): SQVTM, ANQGSEA. After removal of 2 bases from V and 5 bases from J, the junction contained 8 bases not matched to a gene. The CDR3 here is CSVEPTGPGETQYF. The CDR3 DNA reads as TGCAGCGTTGAACCGACAGGGCCAGGCGAGACCCAGTACTTC.

The genes are TRBV19 and TRBJ1-1, with a possible D match to TRBD1 (5 bases). The CDR3 is 13 amino acids. The germline gives CDR1 LNHDA, CDR2 SQIVND (reference sequence). Trimming took 7 bases from V and 3 from J, leaving 12 bases between them. The CDR3 protein is CASIRGPYTEAFF. Here the CDR3 DNA reads TGTGCCAGTATTAGGGGTCCCTACACTGAAGCTTTCTTT.

The chain uses TRBV6-5 and TRBJ2-5, with D possibly being TRBD1 (5 bases). This CDR3 is 15 amino acids long. The ends were cut back, 0 bases at V and 1 base at J, with 9 bases in the middle. The germline V gene encodes CDR1 MNHEY and CDR2 SVGAGI. Written as DNA, the CDR3 is TGTGCCAGCAGTTACTCGGACAACTTCCAAGAGACCCAGTACTTC. Encoded protein: CASSYSDNFQETQYF.

V is TRBV6-5 and J is TRBJ2-3; 9 bases agree with TRBD2. The V gene's germline CDR1 is MNHEY and CDR2 SVGAGI. Trimming took 7 bases from V and 2 from J; bases not matched to a gene: 7. The CDR3 runs to 15 residues. CDR3 nucleotides: TGTGCCAGCAAGGTAGCGGGGGTACTCACAGATACGCAGTATTTT. Translating it yields CASKVAGVLTDTQYF.

The chain uses TRBV19 and TRBJ1-2, with 7 nucleotides matching TRBD1. The CDR3 covers 15 residues. After removal of 5 bases from V and 2 bases from J, the junction contained 8 bases not matched to a gene. CDR1 is LNHDA and CDR2 is SQIVND in the germline V gene (reference sequence). CDR3 amino acids: CASSARRGLNYGYTF. For the CDR3, the DNA is TGTGCCAGTAGTGCAAGAAGGGGGCTGAACTATGGCTACACCTTC.

This chain links TRBV7-9 with TRBJ2-1; 7 bases map to TRBD2. V gave up 5 bases and J gave up 5 bases; unmatched junction bases: 6. The germline V gene has CDR1 SEHNR and CDR2 FQNEAQ (reference sequence). The CDR3 covers 14 residues. Here the CDR3 DNA reads TGTGCCAGCAGCCAGCGGGATCCCAACAATGAGCAGTTCTTC. Translation: CASSQRDPNNEQFF.

The chain joins TRBV6-4 to TRBJ2-1, with D maybe TRBD1 (5 bases). Germline V lookup: CDR1 MRHNA, CDR2 SNTAGT. This CDR3 is built from 14 residues. Trimming removed 3 bases at V and 9 bases at J, with 15 bases between. CDR3 amino acids: CASSDQGNVGEQFF. DNA for the CDR3: TGTGCCAGCAGTGATCAGGGTAATGTCGGTGAGCAGTTCTTC.

V is TRBV6-5 and J is TRBJ1-1; unclear D gene. CDR3 length equals 12 residues. Germline V gene sequence: CDR1 MNHEY, CDR2 SVGAGI. The V gene lost 6 bases and the J gene lost 2 bases, with 7 bases spanning the gap. CDR3 sequence: CASRQDNTEAFF. DNA for the CDR3: TGTGCCAGCAGGCAGGATAACACTGAAGCTTTCTTT.

The J gene is TRBJ2-3, the V gene TRBV5-4; 8 nucleotides line up with TRBD1. Losses at the gene ends were 1 base for V and 4 bases for J; bases not matched to a gene: 2. This CDR3 is 14 amino acids long. CDR1 SGHNT and CDR2 YYREEE come from the germline V gene (reference sequence). CDR3 loop: CASSLQGAPDTQYF. CDR3 sequence (DNA): TGTGCCAGCAGCTTGCAGGGGGCTCCAGATACGCAGTATTTT.

This chain uses TRBV3-1 (or the pseudogene TRBV3-2) with TRBJ2-7; tentative D call: TRBD2 (5 bases). This CDR3 comprises 14 residues. The V end lost 8 bases, the J end lost 3 bases, and 17 bases lay between the germline ends. Germline CDR1 is LGHDT and CDR2 is YNNKEL (reference sequence). CDR3 loop: CASEDMGGGYEQYF. The CDR3 coding sequence is TGTGCCAGCGAAGATATGGGCGGAGGCTACGAGCAGTACTTC.

The CDR3 DNA is TGTGCCAGCTCCCGACCCGGGGGGCCTAACTACAATGAGCAGTTCTTC. This translates into CASSRPGGPNYNEQFF. This chain links TRBV18 with TRBJ2-1; the D gene is possibly TRBD2 (7 bases). The V end lost 6 bases, the J end lost 3 bases, and 18 bases lay between the germline ends. The CDR3 extends over 16 amino acids. The V gene's germline CDR1 is KGHSH and CDR2 LQKENI.

The chain couples TRBV11-1 to TRBJ1-2; D gene unclear. Trimming took 5 bases from V and 4 from J, leaving 17 bases between them. The CDR3 runs 15 residues. Germline CDR1 and CDR2: SGHAT and FQDESV (reference sequence). The CDR3 loop reads CASSRDRDPGYGYTF. CDR3 sequence (DNA): TGTGCCAGCAGCAGAGATCGAGACCCGGGCTATGGCTACACCTTC.

This chain uses TRBV2 with TRBJ1-1; no clear D gene. The CDR3 loop spans 13 amino acids. The germline V gene encodes CDR1 SNHLY and CDR2 FYNNEI. V was shortened by 8 bases and J by 5 bases, with 15 bases between the two germline ends. This CDR3 reads CASGEGGATEAFF. The CDR3 nucleotides are TGTGCCAGCGGGGAGGGAGGCGCTACTGAAGCTTTCTTT.

The rearrangement uses TRBV7-3 and TRBJ2-1; 12 bases are a match to TRBD2. The V and J ends lost 5 bases and 7 bases, in that order; junction bases with no gene match: 9. Germline V gives CDR1 SGHTA, CDR2 FQGTGA. This CDR3 contains 16 residues. In DNA form, the CDR3 reads TGTGCCAGCAGCGCTCTAGCGGGGGGGCAAGCTAATGAGCAGTTCTTC. The encoded protein is CASSALAGGQANEQFF.

This clone was detected a few times. This chain joins TRBV29-1 and TRBJ2-1; TRBD1 is a possible D gene (6 bases). Deletions cut 6 bases from V and 0 bases from J, with 15 bases between. Germline lookup yields CDR1 SQVTM and CDR2 ANQGSEA. This CDR3 comprises 15 residues. The CDR3 region is CSVTRTDNSYNEQFF. The CDR3 DNA reads as TGCAGCGTCACCAGGACAGACAACTCCTACAATGAGCAGTTCTTC.